This TCR beta chain was sequenced for a study of post-analysis software for immune sequencing data (dated by TCRdb to between 2014 and 2017). Notes on the research overall: Disease courses on record covered relapsing-remitting, secondary progressive and progressive-relapsing multiple sclerosis, though some patients had no subtype annotation. The multiple sclerosis patient repertoires were compared with more than 10 previously published healthy control repertoires from donors aged about 6 to 26 years. A subset of samples was prepared in parallel using single-end sample barcoding, then pooled and co-amplified after Illumina adapter ligation.

With regard to this clonotype: Its antigen remains undetermined. No per-base quality is available; no much larger clone lies one base away.

The CDR3 runs 14 residues from the cysteine to the phenylalanine. Only the CDR3 portion is preserved as DNA: 42 bases, with reading frame beginning at the first base. CDR1 and CDR2 were assigned from the germline V gene as SGHAT and FQNNGV. Germline trimming amounts to 4 bases on V and 0 bases on J, with 0 as the count of junction bases outside the gene matches. Results and caveats for the whole study, not just this receptor: The control group was slightly older than the multiple sclerosis patient group. Significantly lower normalized Chao1 diversity was found in multiple sclerosis patients than in controls, suggesting substantial peripheral T-cell clonal expansion. Patients showed significantly higher frequencies than controls for a handful of TRBV segments, among them TRBV5-6, TRBV5-1 and TRBV20-1. Direct clustering with F measure showed strong co-clustering of samples prepared in the same batch, prompting a batch-effect correction.

The library was produced with PCR. The instrument was an Illumina HiSeq 2500. To reduce PCR and sequencing biases, unique molecular identifiers were built into the TCR beta cDNA libraries. About 500,000 cDNA molecules were obtained for every 1 to 10 million input T cells, so each molecule roughly corresponded to one T cell. The patient libraries were prepared and sequenced with the same protocol used for the earlier healthy control dataset. Within a given batch, samples were prepared together, multiplexed and sequenced on the same HiSeq lane. Turning to the authors' computational methods: MIGEC handled the raw barcoded reads, throwing out single-read molecular identifier groups before consensus assembly and CDR3 extraction. Clonotype tables were post-analysed with VDJtools, normalizing diversity by down-sampling all datasets to the smallest sample size. Repertoire overlap clustering matched CDR3 amino acid but not nucleotide sequences to correct batch-related cross-sample contamination. The public reads were reprocessed in TCRdb via fastp at Q25 and MiXCR, keeping in-frame beta chains. CDR3 protein duplicates are merged, each entry listing the most common genes and DNA. The V and J calls come from TCRdb's annotation, not from the publication. The sample has 750,000 to 950,000 distinct CDR3 sequences on record, around 53% of them singletons. The top ten constitute 4.6% of the sample.

TCR beta repertoires were profiled from peripheral blood of 10 to 15 young patients with multiple sclerosis to demonstrate the VDJtools post-analysis software. The multiple sclerosis patients were children and adolescents between roughly 6 and 17 years of age. The clonotype was recovered from a girl aged 5-17 years with multiple sclerosis. The chain is made from TRBV11-2 and TRBJ2-3, and 8 bases in between align with TRBD1. Sequenced input: blood. The CDR3 sequence is CASSWTGSTDTQYF. The DNA reads TGTGCCAGCAGCTGGACAGGGAGCACAGATACGCAGTATTTT.